A single sample gave rise to the 9 T cell receptor beta chains below, sequenced in a study of blood T cell repertoires in COVID-19. The table came from immunoSEQ multiplex PCR; TCRdb's copy has only in-frame clones and leaves some out. The table lists some 130,000 clones, 90% of them singletons. The sequenced sample consisted of peripheral blood. The source is a middle-aged man with active COVID-19.

This clone showed up just once. CDR3 amino acids: CASSGGLAGPMNTGELFF. Written as DNA, the CDR3 is TGTGCCAGCAGCGGTGGACTAGCGGGACCAATGAACACCGGGGAGCTGTTTTTT. The genes are TRBV9 and TRBJ2-2; 12 bases map to TRBD2. V was pared by 3 bases and J by 1 base, with 7 bases of the junction left unmatched. The CDR3 is 18 residues long. Germline CDR1 is SGDLS and CDR2 is YYNGEE.

V gene TRBV3-1 (or the pseudogene TRBV3-2) combines with J gene TRBJ2-5; D possibly corresponds to TRBD1 (5 bases). CDR3 length: 15 residues. V shed 1 base and J shed 6 bases, with 15 bases lying between them. Germline lookup yields CDR1 LGHDT and CDR2 YNNKEL (reference sequence). CDR3 DNA: TGTGCCAGCAGCCAAGGAGCTACAGGTCTCCAGACCCAGTACTTC. It is translated as CASSQGATGLQTQYF.

The V gene is TRBV3-1 (or the pseudogene TRBV3-2), the J gene TRBJ2-1; D is ambiguous. This CDR3 is built from 16 residues. Trimming removed 3 bases at V and 0 bases at J, with 12 bases between. From germline, CDR1 is LGHDT and CDR2 YNNKEL (reference sequence). CDR3 nucleotides: TGTGCCAGCAGCCAGTCTGGCCAAAGCTCCTACAATGAGCAGTTCTTC. This sequence encodes CASSQSGQSSYNEQFF.

The chain carries TRBV24-1 and TRBJ2-1; 9 bases are a match to TRBD1. The CDR3 sequence is 15 residues long. In germline, CDR1 is KGHDR, CDR2 SFDVKD. The CDR3 sequence is CPSKGDRAYYNEQFF. DNA for the CDR3: TGTCCTTCAAAGGGGGACAGGGCCTACTACAATGAGCAGTTCTTC.

V usage is TRBV19 and J usage is TRBJ1-5, with D unclear. The CDR3 covers 16 residues. Trimming took off 2 bases at V and 0 bases at J, with 11 bases between the two ends. Germline V gene sequence: CDR1 LNHDA, CDR2 SQIVND (reference sequence). The CDR3 loop reads CASSIPTTASNQPQHF. CDR3 in DNA: TGTGCCAGTAGTATACCTACCACAGCTAGCAATCAGCCCCAGCATTTT.

As DNA, the CDR3 is TGTGCCAGCAGCTCAGCCTATAATTCACCCCTCCACTTT. Encoded protein: CASSSAYNSPLHF. The chain couples TRBV11-1 to TRBJ1-6, with D uncertain. V was shortened by 4 bases and J by 2 bases, with 3 bases between the two germline ends. Germline assignment: CDR1 SGHAT and CDR2 FQDESV (reference sequence). The CDR3 length is 13 residues.

Only one count was recorded for this clone. The genes are TRBV27 and TRBJ1-1; the D gene is possibly TRBD1 (6 bases). This CDR3 region has 17 residues. Germline CDR1 MNHEY, CDR2 SMNVEV (reference sequence). The ends were cut back, 2 bases at V and 1 base at J, with 17 bases in the middle. In DNA form, the CDR3 reads TGTGCCAGCAGTTTAACCGGGACACTCATGGGGAACACTGAAGCTTTCTTT. Translated, it gives CASSLTGTLMGNTEAFF.

The chain employs TRBV12-3 or TRBV12-4 and TRBJ1-2; D unclear. The CDR3 has 12 amino acids. The V and J ends lost 5 bases and 8 bases respectively, with 12 bases between them. In DNA, the CDR3 is TGTGCCAGCAGTCTTCCGGGAGGCGGCTACACCTTC. Translated: CASSLPGGGYTF.

This chain joins TRBV20-1 and TRBJ2-3, with TRBD2 identical over 8 bases. Per the germline V gene, CDR1 is DFQATT and CDR2 is SNEGSKA (reference sequence). The V and J ends lost 3 bases and 0 bases, in that order; junction bases with no gene match: 5. The CDR3 totals 15 residues. Here the CDR3 reads CSASSPSGSTDTQYF. CDR3 sequence (DNA): TGCAGTGCTAGTTCGCCTAGCGGGAGCACAGATACGCAGTATTTT.